These T cell receptor beta chains were read from a single sample in a study of T-cell memory formation after mild COVID-19. TCRdb passed the 5' RACE reads through MiXCR, listing each CDR3 protein once. The table includes around 180,000 distinct CDR3 sequences, roughly 17% detected once. Sequencing input: PBMCs or a T cell subset sorted from them (not recorded which). The receptors here all came from an adult woman who had mild COVID-19 (a few samples of this study predate the infection). Cell type and time point are not known. Both conserved end residues are part of each CDR3. The D gene is left open where the match is weak. The size field is filled for only some rows; it gives once, few, many or a size class.

j_gene	abundance	d_gene	v_gene	CDR3nt	CDR3aa
TRBJ2-1	many	.	TRBV7-2	TGTGCCAGCAGCGGAAGCTCCTACAATGAGCAGTTCTTC	CASSGSSYNEQFF
TRBJ2-1	few	.	TRBV2	TGTGCCAGCAGTGACGTGACCCCCCGGAATGAGCAGTTCTTC	CASSDVTPRNEQFF
TRBJ1-2	few	.	TRBV3-1	TGTGCCAGCAGCCAAGATTCGTTTGGGGACTATGTCACCTTC	CASSQDSFGDYVTF
TRBJ2-3	.	TRBD2	TRBV20-1	TGCAGTGCTAGAGATCTCCTCCGGCGGGAGGTCACAGATACGCAGTATTTT	CSARDLLRREVTDTQYF
TRBJ2-3	few	TRBD1	TRBV20-1	TGCAGTACAAAACCGGGACAGGGTATGACAGATACGCAGTATTTT	CSTKPGQGMTDTQYF
TRBJ2-7	few	.	TRBV11-2	TGTGCCAGCAGCTTACATTCGGGGGCCACCGAGCAGTACTTC	CASSLHSGATEQYF
TRBJ1-4	few	.	TRBV19	TGTGCCAGTGGCGAAAAACTGTTTTTT	CASGEKLFF
TRBJ2-2	many	TRBD2	TRBV28	TGTGCCAGCAGAGTAGCGGGATCGAACACCGGGGAGCTGTTTTTT	CASRVAGSNTGELFF
TRBJ2-1	.	.	TRBV5-1	TGCGCCAGCAGCTTGGACTCTCGCAATGAGCAGTTCTTC	CASSLDSRNEQFF
TRBJ2-5	few	.	TRBV20-1	TGCAGTGCTGACATTGCGTACCAAGAGACCCAGTACTTC	CSADIAYQETQYF
TRBJ1-1	few	.	TRBV15	TGTGCCACCAGCATGGGGACGTACACTGAAGCTTTCTTT	CATSMGTYTEAFF
TRBJ2-1	few	.	TRBV20-1	TGCAGTGCTAGAGAACGACGACTAGAATCAATAAGGAATGAGCAGTTCTTC	CSARERRLESIRNEQFF
TRBJ1-2	few	TRBD1	TRBV6-5	TGTGCCAGCCGGGACAGGTCTAACTATGGCTACACCTTC	CASRDRSNYGYTF
TRBJ2-3	.	.	TRBV12-3/TRBV12-4	TGTGCCAGCAGTTTTATAGTCACCCAAGATACGCAGTATTTT	CASSFIVTQDTQYF